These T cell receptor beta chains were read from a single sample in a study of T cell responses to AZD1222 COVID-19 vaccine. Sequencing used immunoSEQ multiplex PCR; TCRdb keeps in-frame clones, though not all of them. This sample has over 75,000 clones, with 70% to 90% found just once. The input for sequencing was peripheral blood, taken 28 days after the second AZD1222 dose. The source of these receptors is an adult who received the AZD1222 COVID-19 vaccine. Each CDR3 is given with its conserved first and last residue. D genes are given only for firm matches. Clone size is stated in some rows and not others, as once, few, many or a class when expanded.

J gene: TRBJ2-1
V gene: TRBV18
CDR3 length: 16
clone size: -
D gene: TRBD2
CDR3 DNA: TGTGCCAGCTCACCACAACGACTAGCGGGGGCAAATGAGCAGTTCTTC
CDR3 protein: CASSPQRLAGANEQFF

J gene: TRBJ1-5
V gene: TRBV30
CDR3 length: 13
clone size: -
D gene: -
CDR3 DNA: TGTGCCTGGAGCCCCCCTAGCAATCAGCCCCAGCATTTT
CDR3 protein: CAWSPPSNQPQHF

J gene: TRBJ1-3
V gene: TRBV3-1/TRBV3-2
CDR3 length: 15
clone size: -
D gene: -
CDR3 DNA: TGTGCCAGCAGCCTCGGGATCGGCCCTGGAAACACCATATATTTT
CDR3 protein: CASSLGIGPGNTIYF

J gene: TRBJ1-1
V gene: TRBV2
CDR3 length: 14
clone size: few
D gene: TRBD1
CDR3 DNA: TGTGCCAGCAGTTATGACAGGGAGAGTACTGAAGCTTTCTTT
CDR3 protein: CASSYDRESTEAFF

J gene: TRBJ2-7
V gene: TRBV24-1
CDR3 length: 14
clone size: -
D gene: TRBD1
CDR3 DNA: TGTGCCACCAGTCCGGGACAGAACATCCACGAGCAGTACTTC
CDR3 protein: CATSPGQNIHEQYF

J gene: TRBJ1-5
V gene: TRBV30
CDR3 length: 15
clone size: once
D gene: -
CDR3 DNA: TGTGCCTGGAGTGTAGATATAACAGGGCTTCAGCCCCAGCATTTT
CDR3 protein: CAWSVDITGLQPQHF

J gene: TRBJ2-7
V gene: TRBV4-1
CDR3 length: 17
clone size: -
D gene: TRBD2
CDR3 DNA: TGCGCCAGCAGCCAAGAACCCTCACGGGAGGGGGGCTACGAGCAGTACTTC
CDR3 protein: CASSQEPSREGGYEQYF

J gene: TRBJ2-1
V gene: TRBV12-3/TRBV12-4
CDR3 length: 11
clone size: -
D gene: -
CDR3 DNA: TGTGCCAGCAGTTTAGCGGATGAGCAGTTCTTC
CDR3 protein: CASSLADEQFF

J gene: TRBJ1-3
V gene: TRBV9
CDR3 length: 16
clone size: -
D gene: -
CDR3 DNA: TGTGCCAGCAGCGCTCGTTGGCTCTCCTCTGGAAACACCATATATTTT
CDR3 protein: CASSARWLSSGNTIYF

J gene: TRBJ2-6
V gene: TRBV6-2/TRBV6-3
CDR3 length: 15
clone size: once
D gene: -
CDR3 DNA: TGTGCCAGCAGTCACGGGGGCTCTGGGGCCAACGTCCTGACTTTC
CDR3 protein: CASSHGGSGANVLTF

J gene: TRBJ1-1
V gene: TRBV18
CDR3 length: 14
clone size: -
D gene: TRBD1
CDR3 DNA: TGTGCCAGCTCACCCCGGGACAGGGCCACTGAAGCTTTCTTT
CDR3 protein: CASSPRDRATEAFF

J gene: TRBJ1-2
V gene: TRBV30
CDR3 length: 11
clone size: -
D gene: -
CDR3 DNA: TGTGCCTGGAGTGTAAGCCGAGCGGCCACCTTC
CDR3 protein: CAWSVSRAATF

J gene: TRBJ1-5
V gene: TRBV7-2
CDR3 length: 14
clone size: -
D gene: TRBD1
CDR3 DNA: TGTGCCAGCAGCCGGGACAGGGGGGATCAGCCCCAGCATTTT
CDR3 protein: CASSRDRGDQPQHF

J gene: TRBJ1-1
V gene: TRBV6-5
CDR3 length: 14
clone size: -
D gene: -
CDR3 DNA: TGTGCCAGCAGGTTGGACGTTTTGAACACTGAAGCTTTCTTT
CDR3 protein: CASRLDVLNTEAFF

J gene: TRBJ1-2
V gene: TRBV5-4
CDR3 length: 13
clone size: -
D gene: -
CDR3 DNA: TGTGCCAGCAGCGCACGGGATAACTATGGCTACACCTTC
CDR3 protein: CASSARDNYGYTF

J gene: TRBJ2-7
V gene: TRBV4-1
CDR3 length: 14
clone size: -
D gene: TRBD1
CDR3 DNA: TGCGCCAGCAAACGGGACAGGTCAGCCTACGAGCAGTACTTC
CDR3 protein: CASKRDRSAYEQYF

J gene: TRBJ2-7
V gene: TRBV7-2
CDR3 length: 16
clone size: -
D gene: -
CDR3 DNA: TGTGCCAGCAGCTTACCCCCCTATTGGCAGGGCCACGAGCAGTACTTC
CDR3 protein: CASSLPPYWQGHEQYF

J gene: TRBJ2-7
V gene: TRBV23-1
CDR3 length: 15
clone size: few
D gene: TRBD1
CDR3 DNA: TGCGCCAGCAGTCCGTCACAGGGGTCCTCCTACGAGCAGTACTTC
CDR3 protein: CASSPSQGSSYEQYF

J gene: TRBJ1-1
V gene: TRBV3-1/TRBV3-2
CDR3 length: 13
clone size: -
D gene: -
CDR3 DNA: TGTGCCAGCACCCCGGACCTTTACACTGAAGCTTTCTTT
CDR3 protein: CASTPDLYTEAFF

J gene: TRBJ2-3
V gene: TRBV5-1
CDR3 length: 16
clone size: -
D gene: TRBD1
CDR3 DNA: TGCGCCAGCAGCTTGTTCCCTACAGGGGCAACAGATACGCAGTATTTT
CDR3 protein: CASSLFPTGATDTQYF

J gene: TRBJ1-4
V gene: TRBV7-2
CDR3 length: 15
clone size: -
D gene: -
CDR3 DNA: TGTGCCAGCAGCTTATCTTCAGGGGCTGAGGAAAAACTGTTTTTT
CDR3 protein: CASSLSSGAEEKLFF

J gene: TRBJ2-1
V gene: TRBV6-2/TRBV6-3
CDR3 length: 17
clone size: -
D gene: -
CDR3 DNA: TGTGCCAGCAGTTACTCGAGAGGACGAACTAAGGTGGATGAGCAGTTCTTC
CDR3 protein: CASSYSRGRTKVDEQFF

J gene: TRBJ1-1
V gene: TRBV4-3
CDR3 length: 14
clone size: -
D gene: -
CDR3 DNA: TGCGCCAGCAGCCCCCGATTAGGAGCCACTGAAGCTTTCTTT
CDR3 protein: CASSPRLGATEAFF

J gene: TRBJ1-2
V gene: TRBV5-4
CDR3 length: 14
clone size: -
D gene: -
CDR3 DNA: TGTGCCAGCAGCCCCACCGGGCGCTCGGGTGGCTACACCTTC
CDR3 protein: CASSPTGRSGGYTF

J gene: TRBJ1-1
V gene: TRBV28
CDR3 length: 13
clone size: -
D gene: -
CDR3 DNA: TGTGCCAGCAGTTTTTTAGGGGACGCTGAAGCTTTCTTT
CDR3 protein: CASSFLGDAEAFF

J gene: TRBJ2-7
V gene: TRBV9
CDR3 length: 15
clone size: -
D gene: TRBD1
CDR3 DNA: TGTGCCAGCAGCCCCCGGACAGGGAAGAGCTACGAGCAGTACTTC
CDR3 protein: CASSPRTGKSYEQYF

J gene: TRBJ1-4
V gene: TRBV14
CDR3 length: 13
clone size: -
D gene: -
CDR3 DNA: TGTGCCAGCAGCCAAGGGAGTGTTGAAAAACTGTTTTTT
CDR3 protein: CASSQGSVEKLFF

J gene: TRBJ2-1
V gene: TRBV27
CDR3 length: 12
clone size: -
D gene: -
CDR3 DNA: TGTGCCAGCAGTTTATTGGGGGCTGAGCAGTTCTTC
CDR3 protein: CASSLLGAEQFF

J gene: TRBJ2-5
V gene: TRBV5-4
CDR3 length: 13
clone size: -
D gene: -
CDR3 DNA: TGTGCCAGCAGCTTGGACGGGGACGGGACCCAGTACTTC
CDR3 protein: CASSLDGDGTQYF

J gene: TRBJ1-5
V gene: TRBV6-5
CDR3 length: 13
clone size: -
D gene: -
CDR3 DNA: TGTGCCAGCAGTTACTCTAGGGGTCAGCCCCAGCATTTT
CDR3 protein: CASSYSRGQPQHF

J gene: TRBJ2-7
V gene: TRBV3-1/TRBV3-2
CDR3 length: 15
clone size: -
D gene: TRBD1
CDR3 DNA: TGTGCCAGCAGCCAAGAGACAGGGGGTGTTTCCGAGCAGTACTTC
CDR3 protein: CASSQETGGVSEQYF

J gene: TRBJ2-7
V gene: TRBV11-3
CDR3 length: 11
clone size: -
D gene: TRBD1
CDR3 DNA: TGTGCCACACAGAGGGGGCTCGAGCAGTACTTC
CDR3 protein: CATQRGLEQYF

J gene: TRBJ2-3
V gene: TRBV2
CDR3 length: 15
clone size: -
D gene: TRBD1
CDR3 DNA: TGTGCCAGCAGTATGGGACAGGGACGCGCAGATACGCAGTATTTT
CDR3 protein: CASSMGQGRADTQYF

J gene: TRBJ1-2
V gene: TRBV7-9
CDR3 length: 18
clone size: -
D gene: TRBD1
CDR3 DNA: TGTGCCAGCAGCTTAAGCGGGACAGGTCGCCCCATTGACTATGGCTACACCTTC
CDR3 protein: CASSLSGTGRPIDYGYTF

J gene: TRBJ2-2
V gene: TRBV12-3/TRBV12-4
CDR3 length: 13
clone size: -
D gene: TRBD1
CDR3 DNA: TGTGCCAGCAGTCGACAGGGGGCCGGGGAGCTGTTTTTT
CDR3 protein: CASSRQGAGELFF

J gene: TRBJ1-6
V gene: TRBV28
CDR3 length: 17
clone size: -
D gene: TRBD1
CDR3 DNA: TGTGCCAGCAGTTTTTTGGACAGGGGGCTTCGGAATTCACCCCTCCACTTT
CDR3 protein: CASSFLDRGLRNSPLHF

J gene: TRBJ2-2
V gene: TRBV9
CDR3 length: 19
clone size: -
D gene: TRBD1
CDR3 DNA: TGTGCCAGCAGCGTAGAGGACAGGGGGCTACGCCAAGACACCGGGGAGCTGTTTTTT
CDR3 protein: CASSVEDRGLRQDTGELFF

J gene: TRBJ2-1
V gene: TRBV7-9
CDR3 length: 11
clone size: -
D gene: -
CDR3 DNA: TGTGCCAGCAGCCGGGGGGCCGAGCAGTTCTTC
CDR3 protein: CASSRGAEQFF

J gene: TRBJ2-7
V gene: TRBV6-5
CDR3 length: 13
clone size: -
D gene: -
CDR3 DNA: TGTGCCAGCAGTTATGACACCTCCTACGAGCAGTACTTC
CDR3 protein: CASSYDTSYEQYF

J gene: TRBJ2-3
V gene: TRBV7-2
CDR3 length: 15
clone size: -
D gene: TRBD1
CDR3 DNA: TGTGCCAGCAGCCCACAAAGGACAGGGTCAGATACGCAGTATTTT
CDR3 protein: CASSPQRTGSDTQYF

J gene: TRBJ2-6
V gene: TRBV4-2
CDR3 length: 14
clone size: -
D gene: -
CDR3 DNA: TGTGCCAGCTCTAGGGGGTCTGGGGCCAACGTCCTGACTTTC
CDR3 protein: CASSRGSGANVLTF

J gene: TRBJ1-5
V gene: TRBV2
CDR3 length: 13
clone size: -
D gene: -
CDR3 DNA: TGTGCCAGCAGCTTCAGTGCAGTGCAGCCCCAGCATTTT
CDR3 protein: CASSFSAVQPQHF

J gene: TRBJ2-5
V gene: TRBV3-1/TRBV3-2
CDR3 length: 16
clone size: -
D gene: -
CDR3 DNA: TGTGCCAGCACCCCCCTCGGGGGTAAGGGCCAAGAGACCCAGTACTTC
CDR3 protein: CASTPLGGKGQETQYF

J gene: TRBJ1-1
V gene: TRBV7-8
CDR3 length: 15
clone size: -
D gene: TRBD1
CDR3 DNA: TGTGCCAGCAGCTTGGCGGACAGGGGCAGCACTGAAGCTTTCTTT
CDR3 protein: CASSLADRGSTEAFF

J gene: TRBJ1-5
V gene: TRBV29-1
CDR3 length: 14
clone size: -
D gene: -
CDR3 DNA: TGCAGCGTTGCTGGGATCGACGAAGATCAGCCCCAGCATTTT
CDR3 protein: CSVAGIDEDQPQHF

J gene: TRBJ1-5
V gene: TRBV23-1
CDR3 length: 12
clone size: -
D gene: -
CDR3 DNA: TGCGCCAGCCGGGCGGATAATCAGCCCCAGCATTTT
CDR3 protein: CASRADNQPQHF

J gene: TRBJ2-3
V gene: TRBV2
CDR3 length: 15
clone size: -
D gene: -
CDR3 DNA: TGTGCCAGCAGTGAGGCGGGACATAGCGCAGATACGCAGTATTTT
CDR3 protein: CASSEAGHSADTQYF

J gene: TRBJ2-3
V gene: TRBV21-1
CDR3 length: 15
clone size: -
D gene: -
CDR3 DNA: TGTGCCAGCAGCAAGGGGCCAGGGGGAAGGGATACGCAGTATTTT
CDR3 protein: CASSKGPGGRDTQYF

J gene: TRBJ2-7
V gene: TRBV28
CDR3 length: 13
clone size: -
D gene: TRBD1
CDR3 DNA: TGTGCCAGCACTTTTATGGGACAGTACGAGCAGTACTTC
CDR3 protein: CASTFMGQYEQYF

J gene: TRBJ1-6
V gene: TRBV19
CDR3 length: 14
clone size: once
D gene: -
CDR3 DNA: TGTGCCAGTAGCCTCGGACAGACCCGGTCACCCCTCCACTTT
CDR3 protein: CASSLGQTRSPLHF

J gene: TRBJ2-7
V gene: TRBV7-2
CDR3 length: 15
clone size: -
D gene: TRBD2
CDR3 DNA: TGTGCCAGCAGATTCACTAGCGGGGGGCCTTACGAGCAGTACTTC
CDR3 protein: CASRFTSGGPYEQYF